A single sample is the source of the 12 T cell receptor beta chains below, sequenced in a study of cytomegalovirus exposure and HLA in healthy donors (TCRdb year 2017). The library was made by the immunoSEQ multiplex PCR assay. A mixture of 60 forward primers for TCR Vbeta segments and 13 reverse primers for TCR Jbeta segments was used in the multiplex PCR. TCRdb obtained this table from immuneACCESS and retained in-frame rearrangements with V and J assigned. These tables miss some clones; where compared with another copy, unresolved V genes account for less than half of the shortfall, and the remainder is unexplained. Recorded for this sample are about 200,000 clones; roughly 80% of them occurred a single time. The ten largest make up approximately 0.4% of the sample. Source material: PBMCs. Source of these receptors: a male donor in good health and CMV-seropositive.

This clone has just a few counts. The chain carries TRBV2 and TRBJ2-7, with D hard to call. CDR1 is SNHLY and CDR2 is FYNNEI in the germline V gene. The CDR3 totals 12 residues. Between the trimmed V and J ends, which lost 6 bases and 0 bases, there was a span of 6 bases. CDR3 sequence reads: CASRAYSYEQYF. The CDR3 DNA follows: TGTGCCAGCAGGGCATACTCCTACGAGCAGTACTTC.

This rearrangement joins TRBV11-3 to TRBJ2-2, with D perhaps TRBD2 (6 bases). The V end was cut by 4 bases, the J end by 1 base, with 7 bases between. Germline loops: CDR1 SGHNT, CDR2 YENEEA. This CDR3 is 14 amino acids long. The chain's CDR3 is CASSWDLNTGELFF. CDR3 in DNA: TGTGCCAGCAGCTGGGACTTGAACACCGGGGAGCTGTTTTTT.

The chain carries TRBV10-2 and TRBJ2-1, with 15 bases that match TRBD2. With V trimmed by 4 bases and J by 16 bases, 5 bases remained unmatched. The CDR3 runs 13 residues. Germline V gives CDR1 WSHSY, CDR2 SAAADI. This chain's CDR3 is CASSGTSGGVEFF. In DNA, the CDR3 is TGCGCCAGCAGTGGGACTAGCGGGGGGGTTGAATTCTTC.

This clone showed up just once. The chain is built from TRBV28 and TRBJ1-4; TRBD1 aligns across 8 bases. CDR3 length: 16 residues. Germline loops: CDR1 MDHEN, CDR2 SYDVKM. V was clipped by 0 bases and J by 1 base; unmatched bases: 1. This CDR3 reads CASSLWDRVTNEKLFF. The CDR3 DNA reads as TGTGCCAGCAGTTTATGGGACAGGGTAACTAATGAAAAACTGTTTTTT.

The DNA of the CDR3 is TGCGCCAGCAGCCAAGAGGGACAGGCAACGTCACCCCTCCACTTT. Translating gives CASSQEGQATSPLHF. This chain connects TRBV4-1 to TRBJ1-6, with 8 bases matching TRBD1. CDR1 MGHRA and CDR2 YSYEKL come from the germline V gene. The CDR3 is 15 residues long. The ends lost 0 bases at V and 10 bases at J; junction bases unmatched: 5.

Only a few counts were recorded for this clone. The chain couples TRBV7-2 to TRBJ2-3; the match to TRBD1 covers 9 bases. This CDR3 is built from 16 residues. From germline, CDR1 is SGHTA and CDR2 FQGNSA. J gave up 3 bases and V 4 bases, and 8 bases lay outside the gene matches. The CDR3 DNA is TGTGCCAGCAGCTCCGGGACAGGGAGGGTTACAGATACGCAGTATTTT. It codes for CASSSGTGRVTDTQYF.

V is TRBV7-3 and J is TRBJ2-1; D might be TRBD2 (5 bases). The CDR3 sequence is 16 residues long. CDR1 and CDR2 from the germline V gene are SGHTA and FQGTGA. Deletions cut 4 bases from V and 6 bases from J, with 19 bases between. The CDR3 spells CASSSDRAAELNEQFF. In DNA, the CDR3 is TGTGCCAGCAGCTCCGACCGGGCAGCGGAACTCAATGAGCAGTTCTTC.

The gene calls are TRBV19 and TRBJ2-1; 7 bases match TRBD2. V shed 7 bases and J 0 bases; nucleotides not matched to a gene: 3. Germline CDR1 LNHDA, CDR2 SQIVND (reference sequence). This CDR3 is 14 amino acids long. This chain's CDR3 is CASMRTSSYNEQFF. For the CDR3, the DNA is TGTGCCAGTATGAGGACTAGCTCCTACAATGAGCAGTTCTTC. The entire variable domain, with the rest obtained from reference TRBV19 and TRBJ2-1, is as follows: DGGITQSPKYLFRKEGQNVTLSCEQNLNHDAMYWYRQDPGQGLRLIYYSQIVNDFQKGDIAEGYSVSREKKESFPLTVTSAQKNPTAFYLCASMRTSSYNEQFFGPGTRLTVL.

The chain is built from TRBV27 and TRBJ1-4; 8 bases fit TRBD1. CDR3 size: 18 residues. V dropped 4 bases and J dropped 1; count of bases not matched to a gene: 11. Germline V CDR1 and CDR2: MNHEY, SMNVEV (reference sequence). In DNA form, the CDR3 reads TGTGCCAGCAGTTCGACCGGGACAGGACGCCGAACTAATGAAAAACTGTTTTTT. Translation gives CASSSTGTGRRTNEKLFF.

The gene calls are TRBV18 and TRBJ2-7; D possibly corresponds to TRBD1 (6 bases). Trimming cost V 2 bases and J 6 bases, with 23 bases left between them. This CDR3 region has 17 residues. Germline assignment: CDR1 KGHSH and CDR2 LQKENI. CDR3 nucleotide sequence: TGTGCCAGCTCACCAGCAATTATCCCCAATACAGGGCGCGAGCAGTACTTC. Its protein is CASSPAIIPNTGREQYF. The whole variable domain, filled in from reference TRBV18 and TRBJ2-7, reads NAGVMQNPRHLVRRRGQEARLRCSPMKGHSHVYWYRQLPEEGLKFMVYLQKENIIDESGMPKERFSAEFPKEGPSILRIQQVVRGDSAAYFCASSPAIIPNTGREQYFGPGTRLTVT.

The V gene is TRBV7-9, the J gene TRBJ2-6; TRBD1 might be the D (6 bases). Trimming removed 2 bases at V and 2 bases at J, with 7 bases between. This CDR3 is built from 15 residues. Germline CDR1 is SEHNR and CDR2 is FQNEAQ (reference sequence). The CDR3 is CASSLSGAGANVLTF. CDR3 DNA sequence: TGTGCCAGCAGCTTATCAGGGGCTGGGGCCAACGTCCTGACTTTC. Complete variable domain (other parts from reference TRBV7-9 and TRBJ2-6): DTGVSQNPRHKITKRGQNVTFRCDPISEHNRLYWYRQTLGQGPEFLTYFQNEAQLEKSRLLSDRFSAERPKGSFSTLEIQRTEQGDSAMYLCASSLSGAGANVLTFGAGSRLTVL.

The chain uses TRBV11-3 and TRBJ2-1; 8 nucleotides line up with TRBD2. Germline CDR1 SGHNT, CDR2 YENEEA. The CDR3 consists of 14 residues. V was clipped by 2 bases and J by 6 bases; unmatched bases: 3. In nucleotides, the CDR3 is TGTGCCAGCAGCTTATTGAGCGGGAGCAATGAGCAGTTCTTC. This translates into CASSLLSGSNEQFF.